Presented here are 2 T cell receptor beta chains from one specimen sequenced in a study of vaccination effects on CD4 cells after COVID-19. The ViraFEST assay expanded antigen-specific CD4+ T cells with viral peptide pools before sequencing. Subsequent to less than eleven days of culture, CD4+ T cells were isolated. Neither prior SARS-CoV-2 infection nor positive nucleocapsid antibodies were present in the vaccine recipients. Which antigens these TCRs recognize remains unknown. TCRdb keeps only in-frame clones here, not all; method: immunoSEQ multiplex PCR. The table shows about 68,000 clones, with around 80% occurring only once. Material: CD4+ T cells from PBMCs cultured with SARS-CoV-2 spike peptides, obtained before COVID-19 vaccination. Receptor source: a human donor who received a COVID-19 vaccine.

CDR3 in amino acids: CAWSGQGAQPQHF. The CDR3, as DNA: TGTGCCTGGAGTGGACAGGGCGCCCAGCCCCAGCATTTT. The chain joins TRBV30 to TRBJ1-5; 7 bases map to TRBD1. V was clipped by 1 base and J by 7 bases; unmatched bases: 4. The CDR3 has 13 residues. Germline V gene sequence: CDR1 GTSNPN, CDR2 SVGIG (reference sequence).

The chain carries TRBV3-1 (or the pseudogene TRBV3-2) and TRBJ2-3; D is perhaps TRBD2 (6 bases). V was pared by 3 bases and J by 2 bases, with 15 bases between. The germline V gene has CDR1 LGHDT and CDR2 YNNKEL (reference sequence). CDR3 length: 16 residues. The chain's CDR3 is CASSQAGQGLTDTQYF. The CDR3 DNA reads TGTGCCAGCAGCCAGGCGGGGCAGGGCCTCACAGATACGCAGTATTTT.